This record concerns one TCR beta chain sequence. What antigen it recognizes has not been identified. The input lacks base qualities; no much larger clone sits a single base away. The donors were 40 or so Caucasian individuals from Russia, aged roughly 6 to 100 years, who were systemically healthy. Each donor gave 8 to 10 milliliters of peripheral blood, collected into EDTA-treated Vacutainer tubes. PBMCs were isolated by Ficoll-Paque density-gradient centrifugation, with at least 6 million obtained per sample. Total RNA was extracted from PBMCs with Trizol reagent, with at least 5.5 micrograms obtained per sample. Naive CD45RAhigh/CD27high T cell percentages were measured by flow cytometry on a PBMC aliquot from every donor. Preparation of the library involved 5' RACE. The instrument given in TCRdb is Illumina HiSeq 2500. A second PCR of about 7 to 12 cycles was run with a J-beta primer mix and a sample-barcoded 5' primer. Each TCR beta cDNA molecule received a unique molecular identifier from a template-switch 5' adaptor carrying 12 random nucleotides. Each sample yielded at least 2.5 million CDR3-containing paired-end reads. The Mint cDNA synthesis kit, primed by a TRBC-specific oligonucleotide, was used to synthesize first-strand cDNA from all RNA. After uracil-DNA glycosylase treatment, a first 18-cycle PCR used universal primers M1SS and BC2_uni_R on all cDNA. The published analysis was carried out like this. For normalization, 1 million high-quality reads, each with a distinct molecular identifier, were randomly selected from each sample. Reads sharing molecular identifiers were discarded rather than binned into consensus sequences. CDR3 identification, clonotype clustering and error correction used MiTCR with a Q25 quality threshold and the strictest error-elimination algorithm. A nonparametric unseen species model with Euler transformation was used to estimate lower-bound total TCR beta diversity. Using fastp at Q25 and MiXCR, TCRdb reprocessed the public reads and kept productive beta chains. Every CDR3 protein is listed once, alongside the most common genes and DNA of its rows. The V and J calls here are based on TCRdb, not the publication. The sample table holds around 800,000 distinct CDR3 sequences, of which around 45% were seen once. Jointly, the top ten make up roughly 18% of the sample.

V is cut back by 2 bases and J by 11 bases, with 7 bases in the junction unmatched. The cysteine opens and the phenylalanine closes a CDR3 of 13 amino acids. Only CDR3 DNA is held: 39 bases, read in frame from base 1. Based on the germline V gene (reference sequence), the CDR1 and CDR2 sequences are LGHDT and YNNKEL. The data were obtained in a study of blood T cells in healthy people across ages (dated by TCRdb to between 2014 and 2017). Concerning the study at large: In model experiments, roughly one uniquely barcoded TCR beta cDNA molecule per two T cells was captured by template switching. To track age-related changes in TCR beta repertoire diversity, the study relied on deep sequencing normalized with unique cDNA molecular identifiers. Four age groups were formed from the donors: young (average roughly 15 years), middle-aged (less than 40), aged (around 68) and long-lived (less than 85). Donors of different ages were randomly distributed across sequencing lanes to avoid experimental bias. Two additional independent replicas of 1 million unique cDNA reads from the same blood draw were analyzed for two donors (one aged 18 to 30 and one aged 80 or older).

Broader findings and caveats from the paper: Because the CMV infection status of the donors was unknown, age-related changes in expanded clonotypes may potentially have been confounded. Total diversity estimates from one million sequenced T cells were considered lower bounds and underestimates. Compared with the aged group, the long-lived group had more naive CD4+ T cells, fewer expanded clones and increased TCR diversity, a pattern suggesting age selection. Since profiling was done on bulk unsorted PBMCs, naive and antigen-experienced compartments could not be conclusively compared. As age increased, observed TCR beta diversity per million T cells dropped in a roughly linear way, and a significant reduction was already evident by age 40. Observed TCR beta diversity correlated strongly with the percentage of naive T cells measured by flow cytometry.

This TCR was recovered from a man aged 55 to 70 in good health. Here the chain combines TRBV3-1 and TRBJ1-1, and 8 bases in between align with TRBD1. The specimen was blood. The encoded CDR3 is CASSQSRGRWAFF. The base sequence is TGTGCCAGCAGCCAATCCAGGGGGCGTTGGGCTTTCTTT.